The rows below give T cell receptor beta chains drawn from one sample of a study of regulatory T cells in long-lasting Graves disease. MiXCR, run by TCRdb on the multiplex PCR reads, gives a single entry per CDR3 protein. In the table there are about 470,000 distinct CDR3 sequences, roughly 20% of which are singletons. Sample: peripheral blood mononuclear cells (PBMCs), taken when the disease was refractory, from a patient treated with antithyroid drugs. The receptors shown here come from a female donor with Graves disease. Each CDR3 is given with its conserved first and last residue. Fields, in order: CDR3 protein, J gene, V gene.

CASSLKGTYEQYF | TRBJ2-7 | TRBV7-9
CSAGLKIAGELFF | TRBJ2-2 | TRBV20-1
CASSLRSDTQYF | TRBJ2-3 | TRBV11-2
CASSLGPSNWAEQYF | TRBJ2-7 | TRBV11-2
CASRRLPPDTQYF | TRBJ2-3 | TRBV6-1
CASRAGTSDTYEQYF | TRBJ2-7 | TRBV2
CASSVFSQASNTGELFF | TRBJ2-2 | TRBV6-2/TRBV6-3
CASSLGGIPGAFF | TRBJ1-1 | TRBV7-9
CSARAGRSGGYTF | TRBJ1-2 | TRBV20-1
CASTAGPWGYSNQPQHF | TRBJ1-5 | TRBV19
CASSPRGGGSEQYF | TRBJ2-7 | TRBV5-1
CASSRTSGKFQETQYF | TRBJ2-5 | TRBV18
CASSLSPPSYEQYF | TRBJ2-7 | TRBV7-9
CASSLPSDDPSQPQHF | TRBJ1-5 | TRBV28
CAWSGGDRTGEKLFF | TRBJ1-4 | TRBV30
CASNRGPEGERAQYF | TRBJ2-5 | TRBV9
CASSKRGGSSYNEQFF | TRBJ2-1 | TRBV27
CASSSGGGNRVTEAFF | TRBJ1-1 | TRBV28
CASSPGGDSYEQYF | TRBJ2-7 | TRBV28
CASSPWTGGKTEAFF | TRBJ1-1 | TRBV28
CASSQEGLAGGPDTGELFF | TRBJ2-2 | TRBV3-1
CASIPRDRAIDTQYF | TRBJ2-3 | TRBV28
CAWSRSISSYEQYF | TRBJ2-7 | TRBV30
CASSRDRAGTYEQYF | TRBJ2-7 | TRBV12-3/TRBV12-4
CSADTGSTGELFF | TRBJ2-2 | TRBV20-1
CASGWSPEGEISTEAFF | TRBJ1-1 | TRBV12-5
CASSVETGASNQPQHF | TRBJ1-5 | TRBV6-1
CASSFYNGETQYF | TRBJ2-5 | TRBV5-6
CATSDFIWRGPNTEAFF | TRBJ1-1 | TRBV24-1
CSVEIRDKSYEQYF | TRBJ2-7 | TRBV29-1
CASSLFGLGLASSYEQYF | TRBJ2-7 | TRBV7-2
CASSKTGNGGTEAFF | TRBJ1-1 | TRBV9
CASSFPAGVETQYF | TRBJ2-5 | TRBV11-2
CAWQTGGPYEQYF | TRBJ2-7 | TRBV30
CASSEAVSLGAPRELFF | TRBJ2-2 | TRBV2
CASSHTLDAIRGYTF | TRBJ1-2 | TRBV5-4
CASSFRTRGNTGELFF | TRBJ2-2 | TRBV28
CASSERVEDQPQHF | TRBJ1-5 | TRBV9
CASSGGTASSYEQYF | TRBJ2-7 | TRBV5-4
CASSLTSRNTEAFF | TRBJ1-1 | TRBV6-2/TRBV6-3
CATSVTGATGELFF | TRBJ2-2 | TRBV24-1
CASTWVDSFEKLFF | TRBJ1-4 | TRBV28
CSATGTLLFYEQYF | TRBJ2-7 | TRBV20-1
CATSDPGLAGGIPFF | TRBJ2-5 | TRBV24-1
CASSRQVLVDPEAFF | TRBJ1-1 | TRBV12-3/TRBV12-4
CASSERGAQSNQPQHF | TRBJ1-5 | TRBV6-1